The sequence of this T cell receptor beta chain was determined in a study of shared clonotypes between healthy human individuals. Study-wide results and caveats: Depth of sequencing was expected to influence donor clonotype sharing.

CDR1 is SGHNT and CDR2 is YENEEA in the germline V gene. The V and J ends lost 5 bases and 2 bases, in that order; junction bases with no gene match: 9. The CDR3 has 16 amino acids. In regard to this clone: Its antigen is undetermined.

The data were produced by immunoSEQ multiplex PCR, yet TCRdb's version contains in-frame clones alone and is incomplete. Of fewer than 1.6 million clones in the sample, approximately 98.5% are singletons; the top ten hold roughly 0.35%. CD4+ cell separation produced CD45RA+ naive and CD45RA-negative memory subsets. The TCR sequence derives from a young man in good health. V usage is TRBV11-3 and J usage is TRBJ2-5; 9 positions agree with TRBD2. The sequencing input was naive CD4+ T cells sorted from blood. Specified subset: CD45RA+ positively selected. CDR3: CASSKNSGRGQETQYF. In nucleotides, the CDR3 is TGTGCCAGCAGCAAGAATAGCGGGAGAGGGCAAGAGACCCAGTACTTC. Combining the CDR3 with reference TRBV11-3 and TRBJ2-5 gives the whole variable domain EAGVVQSPRYKIIEKKQPVAFWCNPISGHNTLYWYLQNLGQGPELLIRYENEEAVDDSQLPKDRFSAERLKGVDSTLKIQPAELGDSAVYLCASSKNSGRGQETQYFGPGTRLLVL.